The clone carrying this TCR beta chain was detected only once. The data derive from a study of blood T cell repertoires in COVID-19. Study-wide background: The analysed material was cDNA or gDNA that came from T cells, B-cell-depleted T cells, or PBMCs.

Original processing notes: The assay estimated nucleated cells by amplifying reference gene primers. The protocol was immunoSEQ multiplex PCR, while the TCRdb copy is restricted to in-frame clones and leaves out a portion. The V and J calls and clone size come from that table; D and trimming were worked out from the DNA. The data show some 120,000 clones, approximately 90% seen once. This CDR3 comprises 17 residues. V lost 2 bases to trimming and J lost 2 bases; unmatched junction nucleotides: 12. Looked up from germline, CDR1 is SGHRS and CDR2 is YFSETQ. This chain connects TRBV5-1 to TRBJ2-5, with TRBD1 identical over 7 bases. The sequence derives from a human donor with active COVID-19. The donor label of this sample is uncertain. Sequences were obtained from peripheral blood. As DNA, the CDR3 is TGCGCCAGCAGCTTATCCGACCCACAGGGGTGGCAAGAGACCCAGTACTTC. This gives the protein CASSLSDPQGWQETQYF. Based on the CDR3 plus reference TRBV5-1 and TRBJ2-5, the full variable domain is KAGVTQTPRYLIKTRGQQVTLSCSPISGHRSVSWYQQTPGQGLQFLFEYFSETQRNKGNFPGRFSGRQFSNSRSEMNVSTLELGDSALYLCASSLSDPQGWQETQYFGPGTRLLVL.